A selection of T cell receptor beta chains follows, all from one sample in a study of blood T cell repertoires in COVID-19. Produced via immunoSEQ multiplex PCR; TCRdb's table is partial and in-frame only. Among 350,000 to 450,000 clones listed, approximately 81% were seen once. The sequencing input was peripheral blood. These receptors were collected from a woman between 18 and 29 years old with acute or convalescent COVID-19. Both conserved end residues are trimmed from each CDR3. The order of the fields is J gene, clone size, V gene, CDR3 protein. Not all rows give a size; the values are once, few, many and, for expanded clones, a class.

TRBJ2-2	few	TRBV4-1	ASSQDPGTGPGELF
TRBJ2-3	.	TRBV9	ASSPNGGSSTDTQY
TRBJ1-5	.	TRBV12-3/TRBV12-4	ASSGTGGQPQH
TRBJ1-2	once	TRBV6-1	ASSEAQVYGYT
TRBJ2-1	.	TRBV30	AWSAASGGWNEQF
TRBJ2-3	.	TRBV3-1/TRBV3-2	ASSRTIPGGSTDTQY
TRBJ1-5	few	TRBV5-5	ASSLANFGGQPQH
TRBJ1-6	few	TRBV6-1	ASSEAAGTGNSPLH
TRBJ2-2	.	TRBV28	ASRLPGTGELF
TRBJ2-2	.	TRBV9	ASSVEPRTGELF
TRBJ2-7	.	TRBV24-1	ATSDRLAGDYEQY
TRBJ1-1	.	TRBV28	ASRPISTGGGGVAF
TRBJ2-2	.	TRBV28	ASSLRDLNTGELF
TRBJ2-2	.	TRBV4-1	ASSQLGTSTGELF
TRBJ1-3	.	TRBV6-5	ARGTDRDTIY
TRBJ2-5	.	TRBV13	ASSRERAETQY
TRBJ2-7	.	TRBV4-2	ASSQGIQGYEQY
TRBJ2-7	many	TRBV30	AWTTDRTYEQY
TRBJ1-1	once	TRBV2	ASLDRGSEAF
TRBJ1-6	.	TRBV5-5	ASRHNNSPLH
TRBJ1-6	.	TRBV28	ASSTTRQGGSPLH
TRBJ1-1	.	TRBV19	ASSIRTGPLRKTEAF
TRBJ1-5	.	TRBV23-1	ASAEGAPSPASNQPQH
TRBJ1-6	.	TRBV7-6	ASSADRGSNNSPLH
TRBJ1-6	.	TRBV9	ASSVASGGGSYNSPLH
TRBJ2-3	.	TRBV27	ASSPGSGQVPDTQY
TRBJ2-7	.	TRBV19	ASSITRGPSYEQY
TRBJ1-6	few	TRBV6-4	ASAGQGKSPLH
TRBJ2-6	.	TRBV5-1	ASSISSGANVPT
TRBJ1-1	.	TRBV7-3	ASSSTGGIGEAF
TRBJ1-2	.	TRBV28	ASRRGEANYGYT
TRBJ1-6	.	TRBV5-5	ASSLGAGTGGSPLH
TRBJ2-7	.	TRBV12-5	ASGLRLAGAYEQY
TRBJ2-1	.	TRBV10-3	AISDGTSGTMRQF
TRBJ1-2	.	TRBV15	ATSPLGQGAGYT
TRBJ2-4	.	TRBV28	ASSPSGGLNIQY
TRBJ1-1	.	TRBV7-3	ASSLKPRDRGNTEAF
TRBJ2-1	.	TRBV5-4	ASSWGTLSSYNEQF
TRBJ1-4	.	TRBV3-1/TRBV3-2	ASSQGPGAYREKLF
TRBJ1-2	.	TRBV6-4	ASSPGGNYGYT
TRBJ2-2	.	TRBV6-1	ASSVSGRGGTGELF
TRBJ2-3	.	TRBV7-9	ASSRGTSGGAGTDTQY
TRBJ1-1	.	TRBV7-2	ASSFTGLGTTEAF
TRBJ2-3	.	TRBV7-3	ASSSQGGGLTDTQY
TRBJ1-1	once	TRBV27	ASSYSVLTGKDPAF
TRBJ1-4	.	TRBV5-8	ASSLRTGAQKLF
TRBJ2-4	.	TRBV10-1	ASSEKAGIAKNIQY
TRBJ1-6	.	TRBV9	ASSVAGDNSPLH
TRBJ2-7	.	TRBV19	ASSTESWEQY
TRBJ2-7	.	TRBV5-6	ASIRGEGESEQY
TRBJ2-7	.	TRBV10-3	AISESAGIYEQY
TRBJ1-2	.	TRBV2	ASGPGPGAYGYT
TRBJ2-1	once	TRBV28	ASRLQGASYNEQF